A selection of T cell receptor beta chains follows, all from one sample in a study of T cell changes during pregnancy in multiple sclerosis. Repertoires were generated with immunoSEQ multiplex PCR, while TCRdb's copy carries only in-frame clones and drops some. The sample lists approximately 93,000 clones; less than 95% were seen once. Specimen: peripheral blood, collected in the first trimester of pregnancy. The receptors were sampled from a female donor in good health, enrolled as a control in a pregnancy study. The conserved cysteine and the conserved F or W are not part of the CDR3 here.

>TRBV7-2|TRBJ1-2|15
ASPWGTGGVANYGYT
>TRBV5-4|TRBJ1-4|12
ASSSETGGEKLF
>TRBV6-5|TRBJ1-1|13
ASSPRQVANTEAF
>TRBV6-5|TRBJ2-1|11
ASSRTGYNEQF
>TRBV9|TRBJ1-5|12
ASSARDRGQPQH
>TRBV7-9|TRBJ2-3|16
ASSSRAGLAGSTDTQY
>TRBV18|TRBJ2-5|11
ASSQWGEETQY
>TRBV9|TRBJ2-6|16
ASSVRDRRLSGANVLT
>TRBV28|TRBJ2-5|12
ASSSPGDQETQY
>TRBV4-3|TRBJ1-3|14
ASSLDRIGSGNTIY
>TRBV5-4|TRBJ2-7|14
ASSLGGSGGAYEQY
>TRBV6-5|TRBJ2-5|13
ASSFLRGLGETQY
>TRBV6-6|TRBJ2-6|13
ASNPQGTGANVLT